The sequence of this T cell receptor beta chain was determined in a study of siplizumab effects on memory and regulatory T cells. Broader study findings: Tracing alloreactive clones into unstimulated subsets worked for only a minor fraction of them.

Generated by immunoSEQ multiplex PCR, the TCRdb table keeps only in-frame clones and is missing some. The top ten clones hold around 0.03% of a sample with some 100,000 clones, more than 95% of them seen once. The V gene's germline CDR1 is SGDLS and CDR2 YYNGEE. CDR3 length equals 15 residues. V was clipped by 0 bases and J by 5 bases; unmatched bases: 4. Concerning this clone: Its antigen is unidentified.

The clonotype was recovered from a human donor in good health. The rearrangement uses TRBV9 and TRBJ2-5, with 10 bases lining up with TRBD2. The sample consisted of naive CD4+ T cells sorted from blood. CDR3 amino acids: CASSVGASGGETQYF. The CDR3 coding sequence is TGTGCCAGCAGCGTAGGGGCTAGCGGGGGTGAGACCCAGTACTTC.